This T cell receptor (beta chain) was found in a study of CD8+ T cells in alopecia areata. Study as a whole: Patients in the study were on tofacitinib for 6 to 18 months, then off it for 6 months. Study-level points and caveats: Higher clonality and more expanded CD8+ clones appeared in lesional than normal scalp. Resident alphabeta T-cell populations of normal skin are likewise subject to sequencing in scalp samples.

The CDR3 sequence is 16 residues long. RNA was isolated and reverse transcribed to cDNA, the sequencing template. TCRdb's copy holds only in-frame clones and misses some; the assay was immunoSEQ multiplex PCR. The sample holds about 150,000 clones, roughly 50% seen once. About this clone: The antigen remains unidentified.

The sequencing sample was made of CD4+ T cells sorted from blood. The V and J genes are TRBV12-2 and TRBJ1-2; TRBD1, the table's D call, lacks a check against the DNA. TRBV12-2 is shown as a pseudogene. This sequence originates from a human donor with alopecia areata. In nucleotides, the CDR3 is TGTGCAAGTCGTCTTTTGCCCGGGACAAATGGAAGAAGCTACACCTTC. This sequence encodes CASRLLPGTNGRSYTF.